The rows below give T cell receptor beta chains drawn from one sample of a study of T cells in Graves' hyperthyroidism and ophthalmopathy. TCRdb ran MiXCR on the multiplex PCR reads and lists one entry per CDR3 protein. The sample records about 160,000 distinct CDR3 sequences, 9.4% being singletons. Input material: blood. The receptors were gathered from a woman under 30 with Graves' hyperthyroidism that later progressed to Graves' ophthalmopathy. Each CDR3 is given with its conserved first and last residue. A D gene is named only where the DNA matches it firmly. Clone size appears in some rows only: once, few, many, or a class for an expanded clone.

TRBD1 TRBJ2-5 TRBV7-2 many TGTGCCAGCAGCCAGACAGGGGGCGCTGGTCAAGAGACCCAGTACTTC CASSQTGGAGQETQYF
TRBD2 TRBJ2-5 TRBV20-1 few TGCAGTGCTAGAAGACTAGCGGGGGGGAATCAAGAGACCCAGTACTTC CSARRLAGGNQETQYF
TRBD2 TRBJ2-1 TRBV4-2 NA TGTGCCAGCAGCCAGGAAACGACTAGCGGGGGCTTGAATGAGCAGTTCTTC CASSQETTSGGLNEQFF
NA TRBJ2-6 TRBV5-1 few TGCGCCAGCAGCTCCCCAACCTCCTCTGGGGCCAACGTCCTGACTTTC CASSSPTSSGANVLTF
NA TRBJ1-3 TRBV5-5 many TGTGCCAGCAGCCCACGGACAGTCGGAAACACCATATATTTT CASSPRTVGNTIYF
NA TRBJ1-5 TRBV19 many TGTGCCAGTAGTGCGGGACGAGTAAGGAATCAGCCCCAGCATTTT CASSAGRVRNQPQHF
TRBD2 TRBJ2-5 TRBV7-2 many TGTGCCAGCAGCTTAGTAGGCGGGAGTCCCCAAGAGACCCAGTACTTC CASSLVGGSPQETQYF
NA TRBJ2-2 TRBV5-1 few TGCGCCAGCAGCGGAACAGGGAAAGTCGCCGGGGAGCTGTTTTTT CASSGTGKVAGELFF
TRBD1 TRBJ1-2 TRBV2 many TGTGCCAGCAGTGAAGTAAGGGGACAGGGTGGCTACACCTTC CASSEVRGQGGYTF
TRBD2 TRBJ2-1 TRBV10-2 NA TGCGCCAGCAGTGAGCCGGGACTAGCGGGGGAGTATGAGCAGTTCTTC CASSEPGLAGEYEQFF
NA TRBJ2-2 TRBV4-2 few NA CASSQDFGAGELFF
NA TRBJ2-2 TRBV7-3 few TGTGCCAGCAGCTTAAAGGGGGGAAACACCGGGGAGCTGTTTTTT CASSLKGGNTGELFF
TRBD2 TRBJ2-1 TRBV5-8 many TGTGCCAGCAGCCCGCTAGGGACTAGCGGTGGCTACAATGAGCAGTTCTTC CASSPLGTSGGYNEQFF
TRBD2 TRBJ2-1 TRBV11-2 many TGTGCCAGCAGCTTAGGACTAGCGGGGGCGGGTGAGCAGTTCTTC CASSLGLAGAGEQFF
NA TRBJ2-3 TRBV24-1 few TGTGCCACCAGTCGAACAGATACGCAGTATTTT CATSRTDTQYF
NA TRBJ1-6 TRBV15 many TGTGCCACCAGCAGGGACAGTTGGGGTTCACCCCTCCACTTT CATSRDSWGSPLHF
NA TRBJ1-2 TRBV6-1 many TGTGCCAGCAGTGAAGGGCGGTATGGCTACACCTTC CASSEGRYGYTF
NA TRBJ1-1 TRBV5-1 many TGCGCCAGCAGCTTGGCCTGGGAGAACACTGAAGCTTTCTTT CASSLAWENTEAFF
TRBD2 TRBJ2-2 TRBV29-1 many TGCAGCGCGACTAGCGGGAGGAACCCCGGGGAGCTGTTTTTT CSATSGRNPGELFF
NA TRBJ2-4 TRBV25-1 many TGTGCCAGCAGTGAGCCCTCCTCTCTTTTTACGGAGTCCAAAAACATTCAGTACTTC CASSEPSSLFTESKNIQYF
NA TRBJ1-1 TRBV10-3 many TGTGCCATCAGCGAACGTCAGGGGAACACTGAAGCTTTCTTT CAISERQGNTEAFF
TRBD2 TRBJ2-2 TRBV2 many TGTGCCAGGGCCGGGACTAGCGGGGATGCGAACACCGGGGAGCTGTTTTTT CARAGTSGDANTGELFF
NA TRBJ2-3 TRBV30 many TGTGCCTGGAATCCCGTAGCGATAAACACAGATACGCAGTATTTT CAWNPVAINTDTQYF
NA TRBJ2-2 TRBV5-6 few TGTGCCAGCAGCTTGTACATCGGCAGGGTAATTAGTGATGCCGGGGAGCTGTTTTTT CASSLYIGRVISDAGELFF
TRBD1 TRBJ1-4 TRBV7-9 many TGTGCCAGCAGCGAACAGGGGACTAATGAAAAACTGTTTTTT CASSEQGTNEKLFF
TRBD1 TRBJ1-2 TRBV20-1 NA TGCAGTGCTAGTCTTCAGGGGGATGGCTACACCTTC CSASLQGDGYTF